This paragraph reports one T cell receptor (beta chain). The antigen is unknown. This specimen comes from a study of cytomegalovirus exposure and HLA in healthy donors. Primers: 60 Vbeta forward and 13 Jbeta reverse. This table comes from immunoSEQ multiplex PCR, and its TCRdb copy is limited to in-frame clones, with some not included. In the table there are hundreds of thousands of clones, 80% to 90% of which are singletons. Germline CDR1 and CDR2: LGHNA and YSLEER. Trimming pared 6 bases from V and 2 bases from J, leaving 2 bases between. CDR3 length: 12 residues. Overall study findings and caveats: Common viral pathogens (according to a later analysis) appeared linked to several of the most significant clusters. Investigators reported around 150 TCR beta chains as tied to cytomegalovirus.

Sequencing used PBMCs. This clonotype was sampled from a woman aged 18-35 years in good health and CMV-seronegative. This chain links TRBV4-3 with TRBJ2-6; no reliable D call. The CDR3 DNA reads as TGCGCCAGCAGTACTGGGGCCAACGTCCTGACTTTC. This encodes CASSTGANVLTF.